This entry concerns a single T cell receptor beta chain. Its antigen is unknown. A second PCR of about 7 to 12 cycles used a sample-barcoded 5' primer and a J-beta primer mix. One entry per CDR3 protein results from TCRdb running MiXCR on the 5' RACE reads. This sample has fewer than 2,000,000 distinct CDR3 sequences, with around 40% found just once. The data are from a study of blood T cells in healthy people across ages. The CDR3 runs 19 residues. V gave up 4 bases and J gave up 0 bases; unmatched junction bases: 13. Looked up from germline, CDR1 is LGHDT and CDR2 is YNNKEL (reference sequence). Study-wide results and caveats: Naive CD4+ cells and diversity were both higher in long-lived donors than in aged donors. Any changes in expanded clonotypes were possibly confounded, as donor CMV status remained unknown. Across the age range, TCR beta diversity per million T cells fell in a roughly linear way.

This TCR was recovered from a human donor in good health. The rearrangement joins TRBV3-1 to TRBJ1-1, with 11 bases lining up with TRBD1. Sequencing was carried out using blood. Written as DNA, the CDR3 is TGTGCCAGCAGCCTATCCAGGACAGGGGGCGGGAGAATGAACACTGAAGCTTTCTTT. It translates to CASSLSRTGGGRMNTEAFF.